A selection of T cell receptor beta chains follows, all from one sample in a study of T cells after yellow fever vaccination. TCRdb passed the 5' RACE reads through MiXCR, listing each CDR3 protein once. The data show about 370,000 distinct CDR3 sequences, approximately 10% seen once. Sequences were derived from PBMCs, sampled on the day of the first yellow fever vaccination. Source of these receptors: a young man who received the YFV17D yellow fever vaccine. Each CDR3 is given with its conserved first and last residue. A D gene is named only where the DNA matches it firmly. Clone size is shown for a subset of rows, as once, few, many or a class of expanded clone.

d_gene: TRBD2
j_gene: TRBJ2-1
abundance: -
v_gene: TRBV11-2
CDR3nt: TGTGCCAGCAGCTTAGAGCCCCCCCATCTGAGCGGGGGTAACAATGAGCAGTTCTTC
CDR3aa: CASSLEPPHLSGGNNEQFF

d_gene: TRBD1
j_gene: TRBJ1-5
abundance: -
v_gene: TRBV27
CDR3nt: TGTGCCAGCAGTTTATCGTTGGGCGGGAGGGGGCGCGGGCCCCAGCATTTT
CDR3aa: CASSLSLGGRGRGPQHF

d_gene: TRBD1
j_gene: TRBJ2-5
abundance: few
v_gene: TRBV7-8
CDR3nt: TGTGCCAGCAGCTTAGACAGGGGGCCGCTCCAAGAGACCCAGTACTTC
CDR3aa: CASSLDRGPLQETQYF

d_gene: -
j_gene: TRBJ1-2
abundance: few
v_gene: TRBV3-1
CDR3nt: TGTGCCAGCAGCCAAGTGACTGATGGCTACACCTTC
CDR3aa: CASSQVTDGYTF

d_gene: -
j_gene: TRBJ1-2
abundance: -
v_gene: TRBV5-1
CDR3nt: TGCGCCAGCAGTGACAGTCCCGATATGTACACCTTC
CDR3aa: CASSDSPDMYTF

d_gene: -
j_gene: TRBJ1-3
abundance: -
v_gene: TRBV15
CDR3nt: TGTGCCACCAGCAGAGATCGGGATGGAAACACCATATATTTT
CDR3aa: CATSRDRDGNTIYF

d_gene: -
j_gene: TRBJ1-6
abundance: few
v_gene: TRBV7-2
CDR3nt: TGTGCCAGCAGCTTAGCGTGGTGGCGCGATTCACCCCTCCACTTT
CDR3aa: CASSLAWWRDSPLHF

d_gene: TRBD1
j_gene: TRBJ1-2
abundance: few
v_gene: TRBV12-3/TRBV12-4
CDR3nt: TGTGCCAGCAGGACAGGGTACGGGGGCTACACCTTC
CDR3aa: CASRTGYGGYTF

d_gene: TRBD1
j_gene: TRBJ1-2
abundance: few
v_gene: TRBV7-2
CDR3nt: TGTGCCAGCAGCTTAAACCGGGACAGGGGGTATGGCTACACCTTC
CDR3aa: CASSLNRDRGYGYTF

d_gene: -
j_gene: TRBJ1-5
abundance: few
v_gene: TRBV5-5
CDR3nt: TGTGCCAGCGGCGGCTATAGCAATCAGCCCCAGCATTTT
CDR3aa: CASGGYSNQPQHF

d_gene: TRBD1
j_gene: TRBJ1-2
abundance: few
v_gene: TRBV6-5
CDR3nt: TGTGCCAGCAGTTACTCGAGTGACAGGGTTGGCTACACCTTC
CDR3aa: CASSYSSDRVGYTF

d_gene: -
j_gene: TRBJ1-6
abundance: few
v_gene: TRBV6-1
CDR3nt: TGTGCCAGCAGCCGGCTTGGAAATTCACCCCTCCACTTT
CDR3aa: CASSRLGNSPLHF

d_gene: -
j_gene: TRBJ1-6
abundance: -
v_gene: TRBV12-5
CDR3nt: TGTGCTAGTGGTTTAGGGGTTAGCTCCTATAATTCACCCCTCCACTTT
CDR3aa: CASGLGVSSYNSPLHF

d_gene: TRBD2
j_gene: TRBJ2-3
abundance: -
v_gene: TRBV4-3
CDR3nt: TGCGCCAGCAGCCAAGACGGGCGAGCGGGGAGGCCAGATACGCAGTATTTT
CDR3aa: CASSQDGRAGRPDTQYF

d_gene: TRBD1
j_gene: TRBJ1-1
abundance: few
v_gene: TRBV6-5
CDR3nt: TGTGCCAGCAGCCGACAGGGCACGGTTAACACTGAAGCTTTCTTT
CDR3aa: CASSRQGTVNTEAFF

d_gene: TRBD1
j_gene: TRBJ2-4
abundance: many
v_gene: TRBV7-2
CDR3nt: TGTGCCAGCAGCCCGTGGACAGGGGGGGGGTTTCAGTACTTC
CDR3aa: CASSPWTGGGFQYF

d_gene: -
j_gene: TRBJ2-1
abundance: few
v_gene: TRBV5-1
CDR3nt: TGCGCCAGCAGCTGGGGGGTAAGCTCCTACAATGAGCAGTTCTTC
CDR3aa: CASSWGVSSYNEQFF